This TCR beta chain was captured in a study of shared clonotypes between healthy human individuals. The wider study: The donors, two women and three men, were aged 18 to 49.

Sequencing was at deep level. Across several immunoSEQ plates, the genomic DNA of each subset was split evenly. The method was immunoSEQ multiplex PCR; TCRdb's version includes in-frame clones alone and lacks a portion of them. The sample has about 2.1 million clones, more than 85% seen once. About this clone itself: Its antigen remains unidentified. The germline gene is not matched at one end of the junction; a read error may be the cause.

CD45RO-negative cells were positively selected for CCR7, leaving out terminally differentiated effector memory CD45RA+ cells. Findings of the study overall: The diversity represented, both genetic and in exposure history, was limited by few donors.

This receptor was taken from a man younger than 35 in good health. Some clones in this sample may be carry-over from other donors' samples. Sequenced sample: naive CD8+ T cells from PBMCs.

For the CDR3, the DNA is TGTGCCAGCAGCCCACGGGGGATGGGACAAATCTTT. Translated, it gives CASSPRGMGQIF. The rearrangement joins TRBV13 to TRBJ1-1; TRBD1 might be the D (6 bases). The CDR3 consists of 12 residues. In germline, CDR1 is PRHDT, CDR2 FYEKMQ (reference sequence).